This TCR beta chain was recovered during a study of T-cell memory formation after mild COVID-19 (dated by TCRdb to the early 2020s). Some background on the complete study: TCR sequence clusters from the two donors were largely donor specific. In two donors, T-cell clones that expanded and contracted after mild COVID-19 were followed by sequencing TCRalpha and TCRbeta repertoires longitudinally. Two young, previously healthy adult volunteers made up the cohort, one male and one female. The study at large found these results: SARS-CoV-2 specificity of the second-wave clones peaking on day 37 was not confirmed. Some responding clones were found in pre-infection memory, which suggests that pre-existing cross-reactive memory T cells took part in the SARS-CoV-2 response. Contracting CD4+ clones turned up mainly in the CM and EM memory subsets, whereas EMRA was where CD8+ clones were enriched. The study included only a couple of mild cases, and larger cohorts that include severe cases with pre-infection samples were judged to be necessary. From day 15 to 85, contracting clones showed balanced CD4/CD8 phenotypes, whereas a second wave of clones that expanded from day 15 to 37 leaned towards CD4+.

Sequencer: Illumina NovaSeq 6000. Using 5'RACE with constant-segment primers, TCRalpha and TCRbeta cDNA libraries were constructed, with sample barcodes and unique molecular identifiers added in the process. Trizol reagent was used to extract RNA from every sample. Libraries were amplified in two PCR steps, with a second sample barcode and Illumina TruSeq adapters added in the second step. Libraries were sequenced on an Illumina NovaSeq with 2 x 150 bp paired-end reads. The authors' analysis ran thus. The reads were demultiplexed and collapsed into UMI-guided consensus sequences using migec v1.2.7. Using mixcr v2.1.11, the UMI consensuses were aligned to TRA and TRB V and J templates and assembled into clonotypes. Expanded or contracted clonotypes were those called significant by both edgeR and NoisET, with noise models trained on biological replicates. edgeR calls used a false discovery rate-adjusted p below 0.01 and a log2 fold-change threshold of 1. As an exploratory analysis of dynamics, max-normalized trajectories of the 1000 most abundant clonotypes were examined by PCA with hierarchical clustering. Separately sequenced CD4+ and CD8+ repertoires were used to assign the CD4 or CD8 phenotype of responding clones. In-frame beta chains were kept once TCRdb had trimmed the public reads at Q25 with fastp and called clones with MiXCR. Records with the same CDR3 protein are collapsed into one entry carrying the most frequent genes and DNA. TCRdb's processing, not the study's, gives the V and J calls here. The sample table records around 80,000 distinct CDR3 sequences; about 15% of these occur just once. The ten largest make up roughly a third of the sample.

PBMCs were isolated by Ficoll-Paque density gradient centrifugation. This clonotype occurred a few times. The antigen this receptor binds is unknown. No base quality information exists; no much larger clone differs at one position. The CDR3 contains 14 residues, cysteine and phenylalanine counted. Only CDR3 DNA is held: 42 bases, read in frame from base 1. CDR1 is given as SGHDT and CDR2 as YYEEEE, both from the germline V gene. Cut back by 9 bases and 3 bases, the V and J ends lie 16 bases apart. This receptor was identified in an adult woman who had mild COVID-19 (a few samples of this study predate the infection). The sample titles of this study are shuffled in the database, so cell type and time point are left out; the donor was told from shared clones. The V gene is TRBV5-6 and the J gene is TRBJ2-1; the D gene could be TRBD1 or TRBD2, each one agreeing over 7 bases. Material for sequencing was PBMCs or a T cell subset sorted from them (not recorded which). For the CDR3, the sequence is CATKRDSFYNEQFF. The sequenced DNA: TGTGCCACCAAGCGGGACAGTTTCTACAATGAGCAGTTCTTC. Reference TRBV5-6 and TRBJ2-1 genes cover what lies past the CDR3, so the full variable domain is DAGVTQSPTHLIKTRGQQVTLRCSPKSGHDTVSWYQQALGQGPQFIFQYYEEEERQRGNFPDRFSGHQFPNYSSELNVNALLLGDSALYLCATKRDSFYNEQFFGPGTRLTVL.